The entry below describes one T cell receptor beta chain. Per germline, CDR1 MNHNS and CDR2 SASEGT. The V end lost 3 bases, the J end lost 8 bases, and 10 bases lay between the germline ends. CDR3 length: 12 residues. The sample is drawn from a study of cytomegalovirus exposure and HLA in healthy donors. Vbeta (60) and Jbeta (13) primers were used in the PCR. Method: immunoSEQ multiplex PCR; TCRdb's copy keeps in-frame clones and lacks some. The sample holds 120,000 to 150,000 clones, 73% seen once. The TCR comes from a woman in her thirties or forties in good health and CMV-seronegative. Input material: PBMCs. The chain uses TRBV6-1 and TRBJ1-1; D possibly corresponds to TRBD1 (5 bases). The CDR3 is CASSDLTGEAFF. CDR3 nucleotides: TGTGCCAGCAGTGATTTAACAGGAGAAGCTTTCTTT.